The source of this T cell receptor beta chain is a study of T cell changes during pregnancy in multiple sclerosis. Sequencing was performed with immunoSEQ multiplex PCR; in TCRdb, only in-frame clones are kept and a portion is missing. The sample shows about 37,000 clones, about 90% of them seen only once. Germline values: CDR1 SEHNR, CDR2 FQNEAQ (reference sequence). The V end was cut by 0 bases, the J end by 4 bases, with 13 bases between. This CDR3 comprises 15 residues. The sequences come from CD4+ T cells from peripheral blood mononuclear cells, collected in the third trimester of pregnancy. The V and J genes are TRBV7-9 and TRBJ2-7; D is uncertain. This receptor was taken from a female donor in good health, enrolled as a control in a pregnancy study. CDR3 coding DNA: TGTGCCAGCAGCTTAGCCCCCCACGTTGAGTACGAGCAGTACTTC. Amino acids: CASSLAPHVEYEQYF.